The clone carrying this T cell receptor beta chain was counted many times. The data were taken from a study of patients and donors after allogeneic stem cell transplantation. Trimming removed 6 bases at V and 3 bases at J, with 17 bases between. CDR3 length: 14 residues. Germline assignment: CDR1 SQVTM and CDR2 ANQGSEA. TCRdb processed the RT-PCR reads anew with MiXCR; each CDR3 protein has one entry. The sample shows approximately 150,000 distinct CDR3 sequences, approximately 30% of them seen only once. The chain links TRBV29-1 to TRBJ1-1, with D maybe TRBD1 (5 bases). What was sequenced was blood, either unsorted or a sorted T cell fraction (not recorded which). This receptor was taken from a human donor who was either an allogeneic HSCT recipient or a stem cell or donor lymphocyte infusion donor (not recorded which). It is not recorded whose cells these are; they may come from a transplant donor. The CDR3 nucleotides are TGCAGCGTCCCGGGACTCCTTGGGGACACTGAAGCTTTCTTT. Its protein is CSVPGLLGDTEAFF.